Listed here is a single TCR beta chain. Its antigen is unidentified. These data belong to a study of T-cell memory formation after mild COVID-19. Overall study results and limits: Memory sampled before infection contained some responding clones, suggesting cross-reactive memory joined.

Each CDR3 protein is one row after TCRdb ran MiXCR on the 5' RACE reads. The sample includes a few hundred thousand distinct CDR3 sequences, 15% to 20% of them seen just once. Material: PBMCs or a T cell subset sorted from them (not recorded which). This clonotype was sampled from a man younger than 35 who had mild COVID-19 (a few samples of this study predate the infection). Cell type and time point are not known.

DNA of the CDR3: TGTGCCAGCAGCCAAAACAAGGGGGGCCAATCCTACGAGCAGTACTTC. It codes for CASSQNKGGQSYEQYF. The chain couples TRBV14 to TRBJ2-7; D is tentatively TRBD1 or TRBD2 (6 bases each). Germline lookup yields CDR1 SGHDN and CDR2 FVKESK. V gave up 2 bases and J gave up 1 base, with 15 bases separating them. The CDR3 totals 16 residues. The variable domain in full, completed from reference TRBV14 and TRBJ2-7, reads EAGVTQFPSHSVIEKGQTVTLRCDPISGHDNLYWYRRVMGKEIKFLLHFVKESKQDESGMPNNRFLAERTGGTYSTLKVQPAELEDSGVYFCASSQNKGGQSYEQYFGPGTRLTVT.